This paragraph covers one T cell receptor (beta chain) sequence. This sample was included in a study of OX40 agonist ivuxolimab in advanced cancers. Measured with immunoSEQ multiplex PCR; TCRdb has only the in-frame clones, and not every one. Found here are about 67,000 clones, more than 75% of them singletons; the top ten hold 8.2%. V was pared by 5 bases and J by 3 bases, with 3 bases between. Germline CDR1 and CDR2: SGHVS and FQNEAQ. The CDR3 is 11 residues long. The chain combines TRBV7-8 with TRBJ2-3; the D is unclear. The receptor was derived from an adult with an advanced solid tumor such as melanoma, head and neck, liver or kidney cancer. This material consisted of CD4+ or CD8+ T cells sorted from blood, taken in a trial of the OX40 agonist ivuxolimab. Here the CDR3 DNA reads TGTGCCAGCAGCACTACAGATACGCAGTATTTT. Translation gives CASSTTDTQYF.